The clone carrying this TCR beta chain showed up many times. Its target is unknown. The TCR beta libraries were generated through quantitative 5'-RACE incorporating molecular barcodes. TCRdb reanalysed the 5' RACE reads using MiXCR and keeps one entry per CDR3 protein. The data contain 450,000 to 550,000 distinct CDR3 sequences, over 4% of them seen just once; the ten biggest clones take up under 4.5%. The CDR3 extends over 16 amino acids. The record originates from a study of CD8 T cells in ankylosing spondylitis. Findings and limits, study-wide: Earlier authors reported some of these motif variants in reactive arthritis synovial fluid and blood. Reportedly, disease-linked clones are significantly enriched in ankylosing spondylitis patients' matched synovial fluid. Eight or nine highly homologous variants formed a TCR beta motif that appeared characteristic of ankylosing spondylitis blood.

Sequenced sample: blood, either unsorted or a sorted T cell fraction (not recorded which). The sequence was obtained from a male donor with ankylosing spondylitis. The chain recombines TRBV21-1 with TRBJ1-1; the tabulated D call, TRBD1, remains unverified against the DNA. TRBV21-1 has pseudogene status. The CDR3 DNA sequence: TGTGCCAGCAGCAAGAGATGTACCAGGGAGTGGACTGAAGCTTTCTTT. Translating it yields CASSKRCTREWTEAFF.